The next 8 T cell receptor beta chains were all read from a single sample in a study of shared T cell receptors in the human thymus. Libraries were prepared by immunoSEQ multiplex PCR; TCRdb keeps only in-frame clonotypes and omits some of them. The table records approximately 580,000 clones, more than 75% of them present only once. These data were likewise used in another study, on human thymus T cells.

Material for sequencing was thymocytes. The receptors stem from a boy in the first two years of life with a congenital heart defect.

CDR3 nucleotide sequence: TGCAGCGTTGAATCGGAGGGGAATGAGCAGTTCTTC. Translating it yields CSVESEGNEQFF. The V call is TRBV29-1, the J call TRBJ2-1; D may be TRBD2 (6 bases). The CDR3 covers 12 residues. The germline CDR1 and CDR2 sequences are SQVTM and ANQGSEA. Trimming took off 2 bases at V and 7 bases at J, with 9 bases between the two ends.

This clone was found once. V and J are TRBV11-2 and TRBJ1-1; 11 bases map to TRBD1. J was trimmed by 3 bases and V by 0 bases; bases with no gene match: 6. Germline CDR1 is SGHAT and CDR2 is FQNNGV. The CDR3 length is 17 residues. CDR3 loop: CASSLESGTGGDTEAFF. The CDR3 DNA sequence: TGTGCCAGCAGCTTAGAGTCCGGGACAGGGGGGGACACTGAAGCTTTCTTT.

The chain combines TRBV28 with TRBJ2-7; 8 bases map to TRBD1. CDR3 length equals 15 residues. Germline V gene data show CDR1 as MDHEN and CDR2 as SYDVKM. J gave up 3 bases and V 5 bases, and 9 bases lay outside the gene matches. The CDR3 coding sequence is TGTGCCAGCAGTCGGGACAGGCGGTCGGACTACGAGCAGTACTTC. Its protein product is CASSRDRRSDYEQYF.

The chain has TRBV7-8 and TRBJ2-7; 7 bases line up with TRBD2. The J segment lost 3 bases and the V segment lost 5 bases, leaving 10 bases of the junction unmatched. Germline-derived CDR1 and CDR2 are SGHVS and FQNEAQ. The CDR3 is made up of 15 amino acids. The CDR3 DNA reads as TGTGCCAGCAGCCCGTGTGGTAGCGGGTACTACGAGCAGTACTTC. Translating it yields CASSPCGSGYYEQYF. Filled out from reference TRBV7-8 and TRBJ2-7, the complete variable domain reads GAGVSQSPRYKVAKRGQDVALRCDPISGHVSLFWYQQALGQGPEFLTYFQNEAQLDKSGLPSDRFFAERPEGSVSTLKIQRTQQEDSAVYLCASSPCGSGYYEQYFGPGTRLTVT.

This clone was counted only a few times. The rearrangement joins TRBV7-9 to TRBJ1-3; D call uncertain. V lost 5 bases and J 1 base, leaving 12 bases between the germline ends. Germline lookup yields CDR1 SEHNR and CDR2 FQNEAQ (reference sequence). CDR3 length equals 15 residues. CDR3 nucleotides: TGTGCCAGCAGCCTCCCCTCTACGTCTGGAAACACCATATATTTT. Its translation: CASSLPSTSGNTIYF. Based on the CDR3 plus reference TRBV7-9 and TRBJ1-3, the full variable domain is DTGVSQNPRHKITKRGQNVTFRCDPISEHNRLYWYRQTLGQGPEFLTYFQNEAQLEKSRLLSDRFSAERPKGSFSTLEIQRTEQGDSAMYLCASSLPSTSGNTIYFGEGSWLTVV.

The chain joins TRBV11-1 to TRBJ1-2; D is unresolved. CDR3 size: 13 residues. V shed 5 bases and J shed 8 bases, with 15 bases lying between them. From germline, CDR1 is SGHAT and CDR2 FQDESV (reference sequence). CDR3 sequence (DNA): TGTGCCAGCAGCCTCGCTGCCACGGGGGGCTACACCTTC. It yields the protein CASSLAATGGYTF.

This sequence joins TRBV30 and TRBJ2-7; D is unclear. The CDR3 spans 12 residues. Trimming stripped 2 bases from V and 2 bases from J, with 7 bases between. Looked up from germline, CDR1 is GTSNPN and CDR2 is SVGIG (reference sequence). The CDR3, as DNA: TGTGCCTGGAGTTACTCTGCCTACGAGCAGTACTTC. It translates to CAWSYSAYEQYF. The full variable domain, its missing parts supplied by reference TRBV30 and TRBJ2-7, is SQTIHQWPATLVQPVGSPLSLECTVEGTSNPNLYWYRQAAGRGLQLLFYSVGIGQISSEVPQNLSASRPQDRQFILSSKKLLLSDSGFYLCAWSYSAYEQYFGPGTRLTVT.

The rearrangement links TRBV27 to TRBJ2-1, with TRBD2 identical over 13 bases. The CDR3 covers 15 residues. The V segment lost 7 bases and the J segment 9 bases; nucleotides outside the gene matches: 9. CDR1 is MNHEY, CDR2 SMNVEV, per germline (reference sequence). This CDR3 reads CASNPRTSGSIEQFF. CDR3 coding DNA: TGTGCCAGCAACCCTCGGACTAGCGGGAGTATTGAGCAGTTCTTC.